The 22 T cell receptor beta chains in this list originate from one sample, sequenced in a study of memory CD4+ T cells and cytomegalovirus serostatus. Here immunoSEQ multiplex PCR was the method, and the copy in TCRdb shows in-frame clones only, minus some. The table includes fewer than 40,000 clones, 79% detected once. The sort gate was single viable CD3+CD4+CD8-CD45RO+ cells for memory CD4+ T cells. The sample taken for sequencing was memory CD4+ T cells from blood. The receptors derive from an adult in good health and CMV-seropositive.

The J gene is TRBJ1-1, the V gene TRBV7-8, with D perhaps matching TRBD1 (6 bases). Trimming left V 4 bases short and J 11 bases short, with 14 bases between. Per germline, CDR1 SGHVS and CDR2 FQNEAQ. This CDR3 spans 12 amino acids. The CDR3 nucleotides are TGTGCCAGCAGCTCTAACAGGGTGAGGGCTTTCTTT. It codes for CASSSNRVRAFF.

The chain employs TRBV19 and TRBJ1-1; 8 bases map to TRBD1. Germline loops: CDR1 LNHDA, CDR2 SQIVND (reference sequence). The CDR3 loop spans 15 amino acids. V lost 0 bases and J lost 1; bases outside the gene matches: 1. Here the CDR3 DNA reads TGTGCCAGTAGTATAGATGGACAGGGGAACACTGAAGCTTTCTTT. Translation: CASSIDGQGNTEAFF.

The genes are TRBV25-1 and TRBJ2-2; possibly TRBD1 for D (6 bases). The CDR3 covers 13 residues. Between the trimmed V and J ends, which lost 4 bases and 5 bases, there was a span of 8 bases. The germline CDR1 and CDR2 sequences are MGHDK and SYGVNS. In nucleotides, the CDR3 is TGTGCCAGCAGTGGGACAGCGACCGGGGAGCTGTTTTTT. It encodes CASSGTATGELFF.

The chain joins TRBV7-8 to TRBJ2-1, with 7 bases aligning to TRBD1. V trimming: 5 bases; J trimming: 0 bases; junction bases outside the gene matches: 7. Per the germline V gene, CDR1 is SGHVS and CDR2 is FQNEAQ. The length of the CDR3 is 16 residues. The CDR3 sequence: CASSRGPGTSYNEQFF. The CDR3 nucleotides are TGTGCCAGCAGCAGGGGGCCGGGGACCTCCTACAATGAGCAGTTCTTC.

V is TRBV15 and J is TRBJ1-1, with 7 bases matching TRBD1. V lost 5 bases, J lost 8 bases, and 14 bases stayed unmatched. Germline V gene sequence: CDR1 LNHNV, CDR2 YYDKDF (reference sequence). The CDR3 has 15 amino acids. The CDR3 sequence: CATSSSTNRGSEAFF. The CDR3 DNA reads TGTGCCACCAGCTCCAGTACCAACAGGGGATCCGAAGCTTTCTTT.

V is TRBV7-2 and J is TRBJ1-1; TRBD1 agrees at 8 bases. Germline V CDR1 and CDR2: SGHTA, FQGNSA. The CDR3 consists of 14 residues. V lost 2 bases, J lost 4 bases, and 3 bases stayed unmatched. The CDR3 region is CASSLTQGATEAFF. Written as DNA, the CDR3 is TGTGCCAGCAGCTTAACCCAGGGGGCCACTGAAGCTTTCTTT.

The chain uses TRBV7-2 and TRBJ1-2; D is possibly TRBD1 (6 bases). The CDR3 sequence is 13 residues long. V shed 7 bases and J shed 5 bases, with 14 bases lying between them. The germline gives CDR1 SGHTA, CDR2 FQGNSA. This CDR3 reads CASNLGGRYGYTF. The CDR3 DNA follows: TGTGCCAGCAACCTAGGGGGGAGATATGGCTACACCTTC.

CDR3 coding DNA: TGTGCCAGCAGCGTTGACGGGACTGAAAAACTGTTTTTT. It yields the protein CASSVDGTEKLFF. The chain joins TRBV9 to TRBJ1-4; tentatively, D is TRBD1 (5 bases). With 2 bases removed from V and 7 bases from J, the gap between germline ends came to 9 bases. Germline values: CDR1 SGDLS, CDR2 YYNGEE. The length of the CDR3 is 13 residues.

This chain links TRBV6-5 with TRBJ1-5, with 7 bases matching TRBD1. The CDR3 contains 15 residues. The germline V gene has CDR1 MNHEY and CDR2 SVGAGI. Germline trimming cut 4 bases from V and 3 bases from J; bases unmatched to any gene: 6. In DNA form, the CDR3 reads TGTGCCAGCAGTTCAAACAGGGGACCCAATCAGCCCCAGCATTTT. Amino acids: CASSSNRGPNQPQHF.

This CDR3 reads CASSFLAGGDEQFF. The CDR3 coding sequence is TGCGCCAGCAGCTTCCTAGCGGGAGGGGATGAGCAGTTCTTC. This sequence joins TRBV5-1 and TRBJ2-1; 12 bases match TRBD2. CDR1 SGHRS and CDR2 YFSETQ come from the germline V gene. CDR3 length: 14 amino acids. Germline trimming cut 2 bases from V and 8 bases from J; bases unmatched to any gene: 2.

Here the CDR3 reads CASSIDLRRSGGYTF. CDR3 bases: TGTGCCAGTAGTATAGATCTACGGCGGTCTGGTGGCTACACCTTC. The chain recombines TRBV19 with TRBJ1-2; D not certain. Trimming removed 0 bases at V and 7 bases at J, with 15 bases between. CDR1 LNHDA and CDR2 SQIVND come from the germline V gene (reference sequence). CDR3 length equals 15 residues.

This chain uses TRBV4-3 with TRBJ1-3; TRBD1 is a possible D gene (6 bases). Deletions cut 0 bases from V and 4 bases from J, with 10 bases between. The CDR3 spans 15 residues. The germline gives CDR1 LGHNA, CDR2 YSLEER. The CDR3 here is CASSQEAGAGNTIYF. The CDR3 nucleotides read TGCGCCAGCAGCCAAGAGGCAGGGGCCGGAAACACCATATATTTT.

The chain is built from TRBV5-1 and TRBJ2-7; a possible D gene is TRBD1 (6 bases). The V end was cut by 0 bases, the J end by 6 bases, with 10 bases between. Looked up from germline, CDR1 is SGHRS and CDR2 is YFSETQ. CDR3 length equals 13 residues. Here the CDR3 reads CASSLAGTPEQYF. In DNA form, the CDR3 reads TGCGCCAGCAGCTTGGCCGGGACACCCGAGCAGTACTTC.

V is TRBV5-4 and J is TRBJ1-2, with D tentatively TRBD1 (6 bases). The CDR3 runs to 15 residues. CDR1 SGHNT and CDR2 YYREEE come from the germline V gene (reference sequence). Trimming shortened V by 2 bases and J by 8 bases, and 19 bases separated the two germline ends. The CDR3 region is CASSFKDRTQGGYTF. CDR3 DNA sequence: TGTGCCAGCAGCTTCAAGGACAGAACCCAAGGGGGCTACACCTTC.

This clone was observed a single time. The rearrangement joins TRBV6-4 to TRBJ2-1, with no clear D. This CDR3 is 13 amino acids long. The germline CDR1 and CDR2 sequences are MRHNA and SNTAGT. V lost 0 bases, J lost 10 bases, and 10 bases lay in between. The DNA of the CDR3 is TGTGCCAGCAGTGACTCGAATCAGGCCGAGCAGTTCTTC. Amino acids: CASSDSNQAEQFF.

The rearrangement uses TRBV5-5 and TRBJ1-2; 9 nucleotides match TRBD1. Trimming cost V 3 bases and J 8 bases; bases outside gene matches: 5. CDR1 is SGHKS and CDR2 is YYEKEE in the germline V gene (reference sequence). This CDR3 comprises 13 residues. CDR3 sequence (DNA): TGTGCCAGCAGCTGGGACAGGGTGGGAGGCTACACCTTC. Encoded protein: CASSWDRVGGYTF.

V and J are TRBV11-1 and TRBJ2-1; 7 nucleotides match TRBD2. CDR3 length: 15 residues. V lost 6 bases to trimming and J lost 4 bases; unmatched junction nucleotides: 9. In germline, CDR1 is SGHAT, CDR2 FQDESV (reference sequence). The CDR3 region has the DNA TGTGCCAGCAGGGCGGGGACGGGGGGTTACAATGAGCAGTTCTTC. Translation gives CASRAGTGGYNEQFF.

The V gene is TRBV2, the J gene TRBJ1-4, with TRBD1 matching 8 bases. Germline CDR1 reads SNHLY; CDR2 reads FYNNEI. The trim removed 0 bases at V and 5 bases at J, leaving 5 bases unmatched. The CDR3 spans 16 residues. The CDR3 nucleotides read TGTGCCAGCAGTGAAGCGCCCGGGACAGGAAATGAAAAACTGTTTTTT. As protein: CASSEAPGTGNEKLFF.

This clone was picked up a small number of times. CDR3 in amino acids: CASSLRGGAETQYF. For the CDR3, the DNA is TGTGCCAGCAGCTTACGTGGGGGGGCAGAGACCCAGTACTTC. This chain connects TRBV7-3 to TRBJ2-5, with D possibly matching TRBD2 (7 bases). V gave up 2 bases and J gave up 4 bases, with 11 bases separating them. The CDR3 has 14 residues. Germline CDR1 reads SGHTA; CDR2 reads FQGTGA.

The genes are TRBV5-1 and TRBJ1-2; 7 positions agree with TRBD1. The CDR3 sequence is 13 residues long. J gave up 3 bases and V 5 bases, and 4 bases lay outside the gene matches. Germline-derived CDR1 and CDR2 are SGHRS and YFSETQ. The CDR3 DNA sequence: TGCGCCAGCAGTCAGGGGGGGTACTATGGCTACACCTTC. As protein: CASSQGGYYGYTF. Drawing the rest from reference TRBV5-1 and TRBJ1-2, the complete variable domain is KAGVTQTPRYLIKTRGQQVTLSCSPISGHRSVSWYQQTPGQGLQFLFEYFSETQRNKGNFPGRFSGRQFSNSRSEMNVSTLELGDSALYLCASSQGGYYGYTFGSGTRLTVV.

This chain's CDR3 is CASSQDLRREHTDTQYF. CDR3 sequence (DNA): TGCGCCAGCAGCCAAGATCTCAGGCGGGAGCACACAGATACGCAGTATTTT. This chain links TRBV4-3 with TRBJ2-3; 7 nucleotides line up with TRBD2. Germline CDR1 LGHNA, CDR2 YSLEER. The ends lost 0 bases at V and 2 bases at J; junction bases unmatched: 8. The CDR3 spans 17 residues.

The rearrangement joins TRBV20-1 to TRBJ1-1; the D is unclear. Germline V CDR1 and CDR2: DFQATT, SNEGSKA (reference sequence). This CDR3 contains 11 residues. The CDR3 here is CRRVDGTEAFF. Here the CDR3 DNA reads TGCAGGAGGGTAGATGGCACTGAAGCTTTCTTT.